Sequencing of this T cell receptor (beta chain) was carried out in a study of OX40 agonist ivuxolimab in advanced cancers. Study-wide background: Patients received the agonistic anti-OX40 (CD134) antibody ivuxolimab. Partial responses were seen in three patients, one with hepatocellular carcinoma and two with cutaneous melanoma.

Points from the study as a whole: It was not determined which antigens were specifically recognized by the peripheral T cells that had undergone clonal expansion.

This clone was observed a few times. Its antigen is still unknown. The table came from immunoSEQ multiplex PCR; TCRdb's copy has only in-frame clones and leaves some out. The table shows 15,000 to 20,000 clones, with 86% occurring only once. There are 15 residues in the CDR3. Between the trimmed V and J ends, which lost 2 bases and 8 bases, there was a span of 15 bases. Looked up from germline, CDR1 is SGHTA and CDR2 is FQGNSA. The receptor was isolated from an adult with an advanced solid tumor such as melanoma, head and neck, liver or kidney cancer. The genes are TRBV7-2 and TRBJ1-4; D call uncertain. The sample was CD4+ or CD8+ T cells sorted from blood, taken in a trial of the OX40 agonist ivuxolimab. DNA for the CDR3: TGTGCCAGCAGCTTAAACGGGCAGGTGGGGGAAAAACTGTTTTTT. Protein: CASSLNGQVGEKLFF.